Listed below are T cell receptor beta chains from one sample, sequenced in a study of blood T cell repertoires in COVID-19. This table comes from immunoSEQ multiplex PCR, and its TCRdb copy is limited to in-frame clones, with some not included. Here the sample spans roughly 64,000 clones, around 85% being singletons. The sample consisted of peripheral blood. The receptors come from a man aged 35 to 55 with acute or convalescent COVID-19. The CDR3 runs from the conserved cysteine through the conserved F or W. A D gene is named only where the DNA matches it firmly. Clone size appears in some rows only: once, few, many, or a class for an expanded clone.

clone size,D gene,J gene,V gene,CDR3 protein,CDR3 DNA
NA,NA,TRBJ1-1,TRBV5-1,CASSLEPNTEAFF,TGCGCCAGCAGCCTGGAGCCGAACACTGAAGCTTTCTTT
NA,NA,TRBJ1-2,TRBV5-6,CASQLRQDPRSYTF,TGTGCCAGTCAACTTCGACAGGACCCTAGGTCCTACACCTTC
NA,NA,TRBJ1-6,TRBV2,CASSIARDLGSPLHF,TGTGCCAGCAGTATAGCCCGGGATCTCGGTTCACCCCTCCACTTT
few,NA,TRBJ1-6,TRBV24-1,CATSDRPWTADRNSPLHF,TGTGCCACCAGTGATCGCCCCTGGACCGCAGACAGAAATTCACCCCTCCACTTT
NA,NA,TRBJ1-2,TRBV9,CASSVGGPQLRANYGYTF,TGTGCCAGCAGCGTAGGGGGGCCGCAACTCAGAGCTAACTATGGCTACACCTTC
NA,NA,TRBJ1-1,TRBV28,CASRPGFMNTEAFF,TGTGCCAGCAGACCAGGTTTTATGAACACTGAAGCTTTCTTT
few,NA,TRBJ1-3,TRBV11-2,CASRNSAGRNTIYF,TGTGCCAGCAGGAATTCTGCGGGGAGAAACACCATATATTTT
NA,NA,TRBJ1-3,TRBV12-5,CASMRQAEGNTIYF,TGTGCTAGTATGAGACAGGCCGAAGGTAACACCATATATTTT
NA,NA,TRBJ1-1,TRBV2,CASSELRGIGTEAFF,TGTGCCAGCAGTGAATTAAGGGGAATTGGGACTGAAGCTTTCTTT
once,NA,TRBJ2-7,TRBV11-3,CASRQSPYEQYF,TGTGCCAGCAGACAGAGCCCCTACGAGCAGTACTTC
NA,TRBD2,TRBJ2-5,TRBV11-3,CASSPSIREGKETQYF,TGTGCCAGCAGCCCATCCATCAGGGAGGGTAAAGAGACCCAGTACTTC
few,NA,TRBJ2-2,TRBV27,CASSLEGPANTGELFF,TGTGCCAGCAGTTTAGAGGGCCCTGCGAACACCGGGGAGCTGTTTTTT
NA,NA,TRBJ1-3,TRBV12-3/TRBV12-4,CASSLRGSSTIYF,TGTGCCAGCAGTTTAAGAGGGAGCAGCACCATATATTTT
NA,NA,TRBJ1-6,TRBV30,CAWSPSGDLVHF,TGTGCCTGGAGCCCTTCCGGGGACTTAGTCCACTTT
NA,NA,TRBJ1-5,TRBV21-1,CASSKRDRVCQPQHF,TGTGCCAGCAGCAAACGGGACAGGGTTTGTCAGCCCCAGCATTTT
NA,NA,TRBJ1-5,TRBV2,CASSESGVRPQHF,TGTGCCAGCAGTGAGTCAGGGGTTAGGCCCCAGCATTTT
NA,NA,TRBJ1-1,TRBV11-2,CASSLDTGAFF,TGTGCCAGCAGCTTAGATACGGGAGCTTTCTTT
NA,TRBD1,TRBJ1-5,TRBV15,CATSRTGGGQPQHF,TGTGCCACCAGCAGGACAGGGGGCGGTCAGCCCCAGCATTTT
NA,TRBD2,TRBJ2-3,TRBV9,CASSVVGRGWTDTQYF,TGTGCCAGCAGCGTAGTTGGGCGGGGGTGGACAGATACGCAGTATTTT
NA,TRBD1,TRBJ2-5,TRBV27,CASSWDRGSETQYF,TGTGCCAGCAGTTGGGACAGGGGATCAGAGACCCAGTACTTC
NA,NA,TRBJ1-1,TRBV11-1,CASSPGELNTEAFF,TGTGCCAGCAGCCCTGGGGAGCTGAACACTGAAGCTTTCTTT
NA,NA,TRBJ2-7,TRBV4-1,CASSQPPTYEQYF,TGCGCCAGCAGCCAGCCCCCTACCTACGAGCAGTACTTC
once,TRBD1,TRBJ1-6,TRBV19,CASTPGDRDNSPLHF,TGTGCCAGTACCCCGGGGGACAGGGATAATTCACCCCTCCACTTT
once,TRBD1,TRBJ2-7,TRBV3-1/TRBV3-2,CASSHSGQGARGGEQYF,TGTGCCAGCAGCCACTCGGGACAGGGGGCCCGAGGGGGGGAGCAGTACTTC
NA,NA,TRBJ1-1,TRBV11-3,CASSPRGGRDGTEAFF,TGTGCCAGCAGCCCCCGTGGGGGGAGAGATGGCACTGAAGCTTTCTTT
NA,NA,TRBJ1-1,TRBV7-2,CASSSRGGQNTEAFF,TGTGCCAGCAGCTCTCGGGGTGGCCAGAACACTGAAGCTTTCTTT
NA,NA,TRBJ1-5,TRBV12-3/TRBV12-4,CASSPDTGPQHF,TGTGCCAGCAGTCCAGACACAGGGCCCCAGCATTTT
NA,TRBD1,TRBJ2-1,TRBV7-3,CASSGAGGSQGLFF,TGTGCCAGCAGCGGGGCAGGGGGCTCCCAAGGACTGTTCTTC
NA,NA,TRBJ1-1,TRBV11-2,CASSFTVNTEAFF,TGTGCCAGCAGCTTTACAGTAAACACTGAAGCTTTCTTT
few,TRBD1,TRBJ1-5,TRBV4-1,CASSQPGQVPGQPQHF,TGCGCCAGCAGCCAACCCGGACAGGTTCCGGGTCAGCCCCAGCATTTT
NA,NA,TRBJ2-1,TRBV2,CASTGSRGLAEQFF,TGTGCCAGCACGGGGTCTCGGGGTTTGGCTGAGCAGTTCTTC
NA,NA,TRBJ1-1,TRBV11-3,CASSARGGRGTEAFF,TGTGCCAGCAGCGCCCGTGGTGGTAGAGGCACTGAAGCTTTCTTT
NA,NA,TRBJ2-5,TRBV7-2,CASSLFSETQYF,TGTGCCAGCAGCTTATTCTCGGAGACCCAGTACTTC
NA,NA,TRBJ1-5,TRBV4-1,CASSHVRRAGYQPQHF,TGCGCCAGCAGCCACGTGAGGCGGGCAGGTTATCAGCCCCAGCATTTT
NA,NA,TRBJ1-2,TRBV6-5,CASSLADSIGYTF,TGTGCCAGCAGTTTAGCAGACTCCATTGGCTACACCTTC
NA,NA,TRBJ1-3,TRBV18,CASSPLETASGNTIYF,TGTGCCAGCTCACCACTCGAGACAGCCTCTGGAAACACCATATATTTT
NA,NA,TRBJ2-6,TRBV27,CATGVSGGANVLTF,TGTGCCACCGGGGTTTCAGGCGGGGCCAACGTCCTGACTTTC
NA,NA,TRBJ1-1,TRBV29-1,CSVERRNTEAFF,TGCAGCGTTGAGCGGCGGAACACTGAAGCTTTCTTT
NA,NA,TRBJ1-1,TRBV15,CATSRDRPGGPQGTEAFF,TGTGCCACCAGCAGAGATAGGCCGGGGGGCCCTCAAGGGACTGAAGCTTTCTTT
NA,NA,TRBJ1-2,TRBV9,CASSVDADGDYGYTF,TGTGCCAGCAGCGTAGACGCGGACGGGGACTATGGCTACACCTTC
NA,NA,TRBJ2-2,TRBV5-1,CASRDHGGSGELFF,TGCGCCAGTCGGGATCACGGGGGTTCCGGGGAGCTGTTTTTT
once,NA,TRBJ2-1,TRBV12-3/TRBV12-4,CASTLRNEQFF,TGTGCCAGCACTCTCAGGAATGAGCAGTTCTTC
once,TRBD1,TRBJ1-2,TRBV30,CAWRADREAGGYTF,TGTGCCTGGAGGGCTGACAGGGAGGCAGGTGGCTACACCTTC
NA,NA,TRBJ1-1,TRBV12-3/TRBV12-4,CASITSANTEAFF,TGTGCCAGCATCACAAGTGCGAACACTGAAGCTTTCTTT
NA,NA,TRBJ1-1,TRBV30,CAWSHDTEAFF,TGTGCCTGGAGTCATGACACTGAAGCTTTCTTT
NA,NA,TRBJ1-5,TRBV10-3,CAIRGGAGENQPQHF,TGTGCCATCAGGGGGGGGGCAGGGGAGAATCAGCCCCAGCATTTT
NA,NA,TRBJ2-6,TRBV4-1,CASSQMGGSGANVLTF,TGCGCCAGCAGCCAAATGGGGGGCTCTGGGGCCAACGTCCTGACTTTC
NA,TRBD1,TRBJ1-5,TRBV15,CATSRTGAGLDQPQHF,TGTGCCACCAGCAGGACAGGGGCGGGTTTGGATCAGCCCCAGCATTTT
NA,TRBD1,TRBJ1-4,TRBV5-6,CASSAPGTANEKLFF,TGTGCCAGCAGCGCCCCCGGGACAGCAAATGAAAAACTGTTTTTT
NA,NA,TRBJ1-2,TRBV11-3,CASSAWGGNGSGGYTF,TGTGCCAGCAGCGCATGGGGGGGCAATGGTTCGGGAGGCTACACCTTC
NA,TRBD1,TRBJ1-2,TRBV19,CASNPGQGYGYTF,TGTGCCAGTAACCCGGGACAGGGCTATGGCTACACCTTC
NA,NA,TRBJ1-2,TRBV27,CASSFRGAGGYTF,TGTGCCAGCAGTTTTCGGGGGGCGGGTGGCTACACCTTC
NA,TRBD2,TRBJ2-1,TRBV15,CATSSERGVTSYNEQFF,TGTGCCACCAGCAGCGAGCGGGGGGTCACCTCCTACAATGAGCAGTTCTTC
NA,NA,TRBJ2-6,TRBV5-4,CASSALSVSGANVLTF,TGTGCCAGCAGCGCCCTTAGCGTCTCTGGGGCCAACGTCCTGACTTTC
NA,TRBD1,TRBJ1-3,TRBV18,CASSRQGTGKSPYGNTIYF,TGTGCCAGCTCACGTCAAGGGACAGGGAAGAGTCCTTATGGAAACACCATATATTTT
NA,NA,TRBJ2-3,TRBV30,CASEGGRGTDTQYF,TGTGCCTCCGAGGGAGGCAGGGGGACAGATACGCAGTATTTT
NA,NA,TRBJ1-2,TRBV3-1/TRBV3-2,CASSQVGDYGYTF,TGTGCCAGCAGCCAAGTAGGGGACTATGGCTACACCTTC
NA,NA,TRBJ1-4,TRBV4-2,CASSQGVGGGIGEKLFF,TGTGCCAGCAGCCAAGGGGTTGGCGGGGGCATCGGTGAAAAACTGTTTTTT
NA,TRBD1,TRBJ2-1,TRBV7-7,CASSAAGTGGNEQFF,TGTGCTAGCAGCGCGGCCGGGACAGGGGGCAATGAGCAGTTCTTC
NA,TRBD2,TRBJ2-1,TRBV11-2,CASSFTPGTRRYNEQFF,TGTGCCAGCAGCTTCACCCCCGGGACTAGGCGCTACAATGAGCAGTTCTTC